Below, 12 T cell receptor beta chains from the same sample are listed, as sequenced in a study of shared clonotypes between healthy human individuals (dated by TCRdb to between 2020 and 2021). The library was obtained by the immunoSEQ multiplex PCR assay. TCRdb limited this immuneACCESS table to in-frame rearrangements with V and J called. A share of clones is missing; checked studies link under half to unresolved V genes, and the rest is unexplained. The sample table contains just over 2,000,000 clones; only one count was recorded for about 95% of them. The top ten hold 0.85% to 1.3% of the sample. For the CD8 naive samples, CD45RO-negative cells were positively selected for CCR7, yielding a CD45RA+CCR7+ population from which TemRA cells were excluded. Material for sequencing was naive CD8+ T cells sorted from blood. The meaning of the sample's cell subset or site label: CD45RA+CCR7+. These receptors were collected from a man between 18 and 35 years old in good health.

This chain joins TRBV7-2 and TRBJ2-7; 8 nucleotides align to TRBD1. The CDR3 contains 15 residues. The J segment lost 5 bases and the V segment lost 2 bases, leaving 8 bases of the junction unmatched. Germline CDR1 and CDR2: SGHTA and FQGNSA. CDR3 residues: CASSLLAGGRDEQYF. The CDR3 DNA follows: TGTGCCAGCAGCTTACTGGCAGGGGGCCGCGACGAGCAGTACTTC.

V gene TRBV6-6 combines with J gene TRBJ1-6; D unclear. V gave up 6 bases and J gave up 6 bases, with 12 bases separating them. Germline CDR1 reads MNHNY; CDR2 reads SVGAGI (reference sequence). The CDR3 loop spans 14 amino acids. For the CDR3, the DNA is TGTGCCAGCAGCTATCTAGTTATTAATTCACCCCTCCACTTT. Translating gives CASSYLVINSPLHF.

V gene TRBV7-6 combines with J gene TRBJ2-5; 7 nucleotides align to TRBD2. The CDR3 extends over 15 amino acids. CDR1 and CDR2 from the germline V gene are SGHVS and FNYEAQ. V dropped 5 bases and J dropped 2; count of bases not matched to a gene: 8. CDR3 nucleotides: TGTGCCAGCAGCCGGACTAGAACCGTACAAGAGACCCAGTACTTC. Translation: CASSRTRTVQETQYF.

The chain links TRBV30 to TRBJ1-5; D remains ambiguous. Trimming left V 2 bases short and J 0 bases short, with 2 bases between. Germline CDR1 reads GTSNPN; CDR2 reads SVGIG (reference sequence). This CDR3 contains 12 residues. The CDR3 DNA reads TGTGCCTGGAGTAGTAGCAATCAGCCCCAGCATTTT. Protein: CAWSSSNQPQHF. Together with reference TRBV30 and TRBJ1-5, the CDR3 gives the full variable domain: SQTIHQWPATLVQPVGSPLSLECTVEGTSNPNLYWYRQAAGRGLQLLFYSVGIGQISSEVPQNLSASRPQDRQFILSSKKLLLSDSGFYLCAWSSSNQPQHFGDGTRLSIL.

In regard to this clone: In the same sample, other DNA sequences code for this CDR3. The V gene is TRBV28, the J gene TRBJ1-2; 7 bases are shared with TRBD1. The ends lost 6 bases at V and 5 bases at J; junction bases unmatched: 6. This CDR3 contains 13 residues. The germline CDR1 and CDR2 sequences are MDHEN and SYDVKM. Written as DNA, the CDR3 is TGTGCCAGCAGCTATACAGGGGATTATGGCTACACCTTC. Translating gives CASSYTGDYGYTF.

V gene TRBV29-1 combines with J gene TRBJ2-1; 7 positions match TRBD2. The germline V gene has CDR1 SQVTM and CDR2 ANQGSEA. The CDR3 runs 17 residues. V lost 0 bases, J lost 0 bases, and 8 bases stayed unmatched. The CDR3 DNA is TGCAGCGTTGAAGATCCGGCGGGGGTGAGCTCCTACAATGAGCAGTTCTTC. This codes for CSVEDPAGVSSYNEQFF.

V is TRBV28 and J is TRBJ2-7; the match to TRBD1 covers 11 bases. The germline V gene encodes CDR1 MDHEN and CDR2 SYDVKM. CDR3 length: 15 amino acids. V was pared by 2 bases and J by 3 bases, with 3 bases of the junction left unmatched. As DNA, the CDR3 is TGTGCCAGCAGTTTAGGACAGGGGGCGAACTACGAGCAGTACTTC. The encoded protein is CASSLGQGANYEQYF.

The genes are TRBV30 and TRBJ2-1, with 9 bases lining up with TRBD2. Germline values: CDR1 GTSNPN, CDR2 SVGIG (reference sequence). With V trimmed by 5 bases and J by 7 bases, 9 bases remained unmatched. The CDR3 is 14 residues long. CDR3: CAWEIAGAGNEQFF. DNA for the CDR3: TGTGCCTGGGAGATAGCGGGAGCGGGGAATGAGCAGTTCTTC. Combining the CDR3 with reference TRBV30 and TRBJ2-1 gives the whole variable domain SQTIHQWPATLVQPVGSPLSLECTVEGTSNPNLYWYRQAAGRGLQLLFYSVGIGQISSEVPQNLSASRPQDRQFILSSKKLLLSDSGFYLCAWEIAGAGNEQFFGPGTRLTVL.

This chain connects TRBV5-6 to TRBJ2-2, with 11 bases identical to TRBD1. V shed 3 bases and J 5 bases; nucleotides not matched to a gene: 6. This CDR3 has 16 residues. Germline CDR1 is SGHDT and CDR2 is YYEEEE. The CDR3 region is CASSSGDRGITGELFF. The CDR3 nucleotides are TGTGCCAGCAGCTCCGGGGACAGGGGGATTACCGGGGAGCTGTTTTTT.

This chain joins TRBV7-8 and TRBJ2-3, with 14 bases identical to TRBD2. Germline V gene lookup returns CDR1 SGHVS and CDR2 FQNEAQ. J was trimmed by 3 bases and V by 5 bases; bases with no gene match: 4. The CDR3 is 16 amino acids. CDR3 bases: TGTGCCAGCAGCATGGGACTAGCGGGAGAGACAGATACGCAGTATTTT. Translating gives CASSMGLAGETDTQYF. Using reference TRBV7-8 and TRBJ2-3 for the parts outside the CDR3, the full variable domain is GAGVSQSPRYKVAKRGQDVALRCDPISGHVSLFWYQQALGQGPEFLTYFQNEAQLDKSGLPSDRFFAERPEGSVSTLKIQRTQQEDSAVYLCASSMGLAGETDTQYFGPGTRLTVL.

The CDR3 nucleotides are TGTGCCAGCGTAGCTCCAGGGGGCGATTATATAACTGAAGCTTTCTTT. It translates to CASVAPGGDYITEAFF. This chain joins TRBV5-6 and TRBJ1-1, with TRBD1 identical over 8 bases. The V gene's germline CDR1 is SGHDT and CDR2 YYEEEE. The CDR3 sequence is 16 residues long. The V and J ends lost 7 bases and 5 bases, in that order; junction bases with no gene match: 16.

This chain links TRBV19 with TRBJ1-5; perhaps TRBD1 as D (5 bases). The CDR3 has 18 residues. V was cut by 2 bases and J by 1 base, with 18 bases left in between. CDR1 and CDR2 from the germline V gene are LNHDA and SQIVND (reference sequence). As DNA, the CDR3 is TGTGCCAGTAGTATATCGGTTTGGGACGGAGAAAGCAATCAGCCCCAGCATTTT. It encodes CASSISVWDGESNQPQHF.